These T cell receptor beta chains were read from a single sample in a study of PD-1 blockade in classical Hodgkin lymphoma. Repertoires were generated with immunoSEQ multiplex PCR, while TCRdb's copy carries only in-frame clones and drops some. The repertoire holds around 17,000 clones, with 70% to 90% as singletons. Specimen: CD4+ T cells from blood, collected at baseline. These receptors came from a human donor with classical Hodgkin lymphoma. CDR3s include the opening cysteine and the closing phenylalanine or tryptophan. D genes are given only for firm matches. Size is omitted from some rows. Given values are once, few, many or a class for expanded clones.

clone_size j_call v_call d_call cdr3_aa cdr3_nt
. TRBJ2-7 TRBV9 . CASSVGQGPYEQYF TGTGCCAGCAGCGTTGGGCAGGGCCCGTACGAGCAGTACTTC
. TRBJ1-1 TRBV4-1 . CASSQVASITEAFF TGCGCCAGCAGCCAAGTAGCTTCTATCACTGAAGCTTTCTTT
. TRBJ2-2 TRBV10-3 TRBD2 CAIRNSGRASTGELFF TGTGCCATCAGGAATAGCGGGAGGGCCAGCACCGGGGAGCTGTTTTTT
once TRBJ2-7 TRBV18 . CASSPQTRTYEQYF TGTGCCAGCTCACCTCAGACAAGAACCTACGAGCAGTACTTC
. TRBJ2-5 TRBV18 . CASSPQGPQETQYF TGTGCCAGCTCACCGCAGGGGCCCCAAGAGACCCAGTACTTC
. TRBJ2-1 TRBV9 . CASSVEGVGFSSYNEQFF TGTGCCAGCAGCGTAGAGGGGGTGGGTTTCAGCTCCTACAATGAGCAGTTCTTC
. TRBJ2-5 TRBV4-1 . CASSQDLGAQTQYF TGCGCCAGCAGCCAAGATCTCGGGGCACAGACCCAGTACTTC
once TRBJ1-1 TRBV28 . CASSSPRQGLLRIRNTEAFF TGTGCCAGCAGTTCACCCAGGCAGGGGCTGTTAAGAATTAGGAACACTGAAGCTTTCTTT
. TRBJ2-3 TRBV25-1 . CASSESTRTDTQYF TGTGCCAGCAGTGAATCTACACGCACAGATACGCAGTATTTT
. TRBJ1-4 TRBV28 . CASSPREKLFF TGTGCCAGCAGTCCTAGGGAAAAACTGTTTTTT
. TRBJ2-3 TRBV7-9 . CASRGADTQYF TGTGCCAGCAGAGGGGCAGATACGCAGTATTTT
. TRBJ2-2 TRBV6-5 . CASSRPRGFTGELFF TGTGCCAGCAGTAGACCGCGGGGCTTCACCGGGGAGCTGTTTTTT
. TRBJ1-6 TRBV4-1 . CASSQYREPTPLHF TGCGCCAGCAGCCAATACAGGGAGCCTACACCCCTCCACTTT
. TRBJ2-7 TRBV5-4 . CASSSQGIAYEQYF TGTGCCAGCAGCTCCCAGGGGATAGCCTACGAGCAGTACTTC
. TRBJ2-5 TRBV10-3 . CASRRGQGETQYF TGCGCCAGCAGACGGGGGCAGGGTGAGACCCAGTACTTC
. TRBJ1-3 TRBV2 TRBD1 CASSGQGAYSGNTIYF TGTGCCAGCAGTGGACAGGGGGCCTACTCTGGAAACACCATATATTTT
few TRBJ1-2 TRBV6-6 . CASSGRGGGYGYTF TGTGCCAGCAGTGGACGAGGTGGTGGCTATGGCTACACCTTC
. TRBJ1-2 TRBV5-1 TRBD1 CASSRGGQVGDGYTF TGCGCCAGCAGCCGAGGAGGACAGGTCGGGGATGGCTACACCTTC
. TRBJ2-5 TRBV7-9 TRBD1 CASSLVRGLQETQYF TGTGCCAGCAGCTTAGTCAGGGGGCTCCAAGAGACCCAGTACTTC
. TRBJ2-3 TRBV2 . CASRLRVTSTDTQYF TGTGCCAGCAGACTTAGGGTAACTAGCACAGATACGCAGTATTTT
. TRBJ2-7 TRBV12-5 . CASGQGTDYEQYF TGTGCTAGTGGCCAGGGGACTGACTACGAGCAGTACTTC
. TRBJ2-1 TRBV11-2 TRBD2 CASSPGLAGGPGGAEQFF TGTGCCAGCAGCCCCGGACTAGCGGGAGGGCCGGGCGGGGCTGAGCAGTTCTTC
few TRBJ1-2 TRBV6-6 TRBD1 CASSNPGGGYGYTF TGTGCCAGCAGTAATCCAGGGGGAGGCTATGGCTACACCTTC
. TRBJ1-3 TRBV19 . CASSYSPPNTIYF TGTGCCAGTAGTTATTCCCCTCCGAACACCATATATTTT
. TRBJ2-7 TRBV19 . CASSIVHRSYEQYF TGTGCCAGTAGTATAGTTCACAGATCCTACGAGCAGTACTTC
. TRBJ1-4 TRBV18 . CASSPQGDNEKLFF TGTGCCAGCTCACCACAGGGGGATAATGAAAAACTGTTTTTT
. TRBJ1-6 TRBV18 . CASSNLGRNSPLHF TGTGCCAGCTCAAACTTGGGTAGAAATTCACCCCTCCACTTT
. TRBJ1-2 TRBV19 . CASSPSQVNYGYTF TGTGCCAGTAGTCCTTCACAGGTTAACTATGGCTACACCTTC
once TRBJ2-7 TRBV6-6 TRBD2 CASSRLAVRYEQYF TGTGCCAGCAGTCGACTAGCGGTTCGGTACGAGCAGTACTTC
. TRBJ1-6 TRBV5-1 . CASSLVGRFYNSPLHF TGCGCCAGCAGCTTGGTGGGCAGGTTTTATAATTCACCCCTCCACTTT
. TRBJ2-4 TRBV6-8 . CASSYKGGPALAKNIQYF TGTGCCAGCAGTTACAAGGGCGGACCGGCTCTAGCCAAAAACATTCAGTACTTC
once TRBJ1-5 TRBV2 . CASSEAIQNQPQHF TGTGCCAGCAGTGAAGCCATACAGAATCAGCCCCAGCATTTT
. TRBJ2-1 TRBV9 . CASSPGVATYNEQFF TGTGCCAGCAGCCCGGGCGTGGCCACCTACAATGAGCAGTTCTTC
. TRBJ1-2 TRBV19 . CASSREPRDYGYTF TGTGCCAGTAGCCGGGAGCCCCGGGACTATGGCTACACCTTC
. TRBJ1-4 TRBV30 . CAWSDTGQKLFF TGTGCCTGGAGCGATACGGGCCAAAAACTGTTTTTT
. TRBJ1-2 TRBV27 . CASSRPVLYGYTF TGTGCCAGCAGCCGACCGGTACTCTATGGCTACACCTTC
. TRBJ1-5 TRBV19 TRBD1 CASSKGQFSNQPQHF TGTGCCAGTAGTAAGGGACAGTTTAGCAATCAGCCCCAGCATTTT
. TRBJ2-3 TRBV7-9 . CASSQTDTQYF TGTGCCAGCAGCCAGACAGATACGCAGTATTTT
. TRBJ2-1 TRBV6-6 TRBD2 CASSRASGRFREQFF TGTGCCAGCAGCCGAGCTAGCGGGAGGTTTCGGGAGCAGTTCTTC
. TRBJ2-6 TRBV28 . CASSRTAGANVLTF TGTGCCAGCAGTCGGACAGCTGGGGCCAACGTCCTGACTTTC
few TRBJ1-5 TRBV27 . CASSLSRGNQPQHF TGTGCCAGCAGTTTATCGCGGGGGAATCAGCCCCAGCATTTT
once TRBJ2-5 TRBV5-1 TRBD2 CASSQRTRAEETQYF TGCGCCAGCAGCCAGAGGACTAGAGCGGAAGAGACCCAGTACTTC
. TRBJ2-4 TRBV28 . CASSSSGTGKNIQYF TGTGCCAGCAGTTCCAGCGGGACAGGAAAAAACATTCAGTACTTC
. TRBJ1-2 TRBV4-2 TRBD1 CASNRGANYGYTF TGTGCCAGTAACAGGGGAGCTAACTATGGCTACACCTTC
once TRBJ1-6 TRBV6-6 . CASSWNNSPLHF TGTGCCAGCAGTTGGAATAATTCACCCCTCCACTTT
. TRBJ2-7 TRBV5-1 . CASSLGQGALAKEDRSEQYF TGCGCCAGCAGCTTGGGCCAGGGAGCTTTAGCTAAGGAGGATCGTTCCGAGCAGTACTTC
. TRBJ1-6 TRBV5-1 . CASREGVYNSPLHF TGCGCCAGCAGAGAAGGGGTTTATAATTCACCCCTCCACTTT
. TRBJ1-1 TRBV5-1 . CASSLAEYSF TGCGCCAGCAGCTTGGCAGAGTATTCCTTT
. TRBJ2-3 TRBV7-2 TRBD1 CASSLNWPGQGSTDTQYF TGTGCCAGCAGCTTAAATTGGCCGGGACAGGGGAGCACAGATACGCAGTATTTT
once TRBJ2-7 TRBV9 . CASSVAPEYEQYF TGTGCCAGCAGCGTAGCACCTGAATACGAGCAGTACTTC
. TRBJ1-6 TRBV7-2 TRBD1 CASSLVTGAQNSPLHF TGTGCCAGCAGCTTAGTGACAGGGGCGCAGAATTCACCCCTCCACTTT
. TRBJ1-1 TRBV2 TRBD1 CASSLGQGLAGAFF TGTGCCAGCAGCCTCGGACAGGGCCTCGCCGGAGCTTTCTTT
. TRBJ2-6 TRBV9 TRBD1 CASSSRTGARSGANVLTF TGTGCCAGCAGCTCTAGGACAGGGGCTCGCTCTGGGGCCAACGTCCTGACTTTC
once TRBJ2-7 TRBV29-1 . CSVVEGVNEQYF TGCAGCGTTGTAGAGGGGGTGAACGAGCAGTACTTC
few TRBJ2-5 TRBV7-8 TRBD1 CAGSALQGASGETQYF TGTGCCGGCAGCGCCCTACAGGGGGCTAGCGGAGAGACCCAGTACTTC
. TRBJ2-7 TRBV4-1 . CASSQLLQGDEQYF TGCGCCAGCAGCCAACTCTTACAGGGAGACGAGCAGTACTTC
. TRBJ1-1 TRBV28 . CASSFLYTEAFF TGTGCCAGCAGTTTTCTCTACACTGAAGCTTTCTTT
. TRBJ1-6 TRBV6-5 . CARDPWEGPLHF TGTGCCAGAGATCCCTGGGAGGGTCCCCTCCACTTT
. TRBJ2-3 TRBV5-1 . CASKRWREVVGADTQYF TGCGCCAGCAAGAGGTGGCGGGAAGTAGTCGGCGCGGATACGCAGTATTTT